What follows describes a single T cell receptor (beta chain). The data derive from a study of patients and donors after allogeneic stem cell transplantation. The CDR3 loop spans 18 amino acids. Germline-derived CDR1 and CDR2 are SGHTA and FQGTGA. V dropped 3 bases and J dropped 1 base, with 21 bases sitting between them. TCRdb passed the RT-PCR reads through MiXCR, listing each CDR3 protein once. Here the sample spans about a million distinct CDR3 sequences, more than 15% being singletons. The gene calls are TRBV7-3 and TRBJ1-1; tentatively, D is TRBD1 (5 bases). The source material was blood, either unsorted or a sorted T cell fraction (not recorded which). The TCR originated in a human donor who was either an allogeneic HSCT recipient or a stem cell or donor lymphocyte infusion donor (not recorded which). It is not recorded whose cells these are; they may come from a transplant donor. The DNA for the CDR3 is TGTGCCAGCAGCTTCTTCCCGGGAAGTAAGGGACCGAACACTGAAGCTTTCTTT. Translated, it gives CASSFFPGSKGPNTEAFF.